The rows below give T cell receptor beta chains drawn from one sample of a study of cytomegalovirus exposure and HLA in healthy donors. Generated by immunoSEQ multiplex PCR, the TCRdb table keeps only in-frame clones and is missing some. The repertoire holds about 130,000 clones, with 75% to 90% as singletons. The specimen sequenced was PBMCs. The source of these receptors is a woman aged 18-35 years in good health and CMV-seronegative. The CDR3 runs from the conserved cysteine through the conserved F or W. D genes are given only for firm matches. A clone size is listed for some rows: how often the clone was seen (once, few, many), or a class if it is expanded.

size	J	D	V	CDR3	DNA
.	TRBJ2-5	.	TRBV4-1	CASSQVGVKETQYF	TGCGCCAGCAGCCAAGTAGGGGTCAAAGAGACCCAGTACTTC
few	TRBJ1-1	.	TRBV7-8	CASSWGVVNTEAFF	TGTGCCAGCAGCTGGGGGGTGGTGAACACTGAAGCTTTCTTT
.	TRBJ2-7	.	TRBV27	CASSLGQSYEQYF	TGTGCCAGCAGTCTTGGACAGTCCTACGAGCAGTACTTC
.	TRBJ1-1	.	TRBV10-3	CAIRGGLNTEAFF	TGTGCCATCAGGGGGGGTTTGAACACTGAAGCTTTCTTT
.	TRBJ2-7	.	TRBV4-1	CASSQGGSGTGPSYEQYF	TGCGCCAGCAGCCAAGGGGGATCAGGAACAGGGCCGTCCTACGAGCAGTACTTC
once	TRBJ1-1	.	TRBV6-1	CASIGLQGNTEAFF	TGTGCCAGCATTGGGTTACAGGGGAACACTGAAGCTTTCTTT
.	TRBJ1-4	.	TRBV4-1	CASSHPPSGLGEKLFF	TGCGCCAGCAGCCATCCACCTTCAGGGCTAGGCGAAAAACTGTTTTTT
.	TRBJ2-7	TRBD2	TRBV2	CASLCGGGYSGAQPYEQYF	TGTGCCAGCTTATGTGGGGGGGGGTATTCGGGAGCGCAACCCTACGAGCAGTACTTC
.	TRBJ2-7	TRBD2	TRBV9	CASSVEGLAGVEQYF	TGTGCCAGCAGCGTAGAGGGACTAGCGGGAGTCGAGCAGTACTTC
.	TRBJ1-1	.	TRBV19	CASSFLSGNTEAFF	TGTGCCAGTAGTTTTCTATCGGGAAACACTGAAGCTTTCTTT
once	TRBJ1-2	TRBD1	TRBV19	CASSLGQIYGYTF	TGTGCCAGTAGTTTGGGACAGATCTATGGCTACACCTTC
.	TRBJ1-3	.	TRBV18	CASSRRTEGSGNTIYF	TGTGCCAGCTCACGAAGGACAGAAGGCTCTGGAAACACCATATATTTT
.	TRBJ2-5	TRBD1	TRBV13	CASSPPGTEETQYF	TGTGCCAGCAGCCCGCCCGGGACAGAAGAGACCCAGTACTTC
.	TRBJ2-5	.	TRBV9	CASSVGGTRQETQYF	TGTGCCAGCAGCGTAGGCGGGACGCGTCAAGAGACCCAGTACTTC
.	TRBJ1-5	.	TRBV2	CASSESPARSDSNQPQHF	TGTGCCAGCAGTGAAAGCCCCGCCCGCTCTGATAGCAATCAGCCCCAGCATTTT
.	TRBJ2-5	.	TRBV5-1	CASAILGDQETQYF	TGCGCCAGCGCCATCTTAGGGGACCAAGAGACCCAGTACTTC
.	TRBJ2-5	.	TRBV5-8	CASSGALETQYF	TGTGCCAGCAGCGGGGCGCTTGAGACCCAGTACTTC
.	TRBJ2-2	TRBD2	TRBV5-6	CASSPIISGTTFGELFF	TGTGCCAGCAGCCCGATTATCTCCGGGACTACTTTCGGGGAGCTGTTTTTT
.	TRBJ2-1	TRBD2	TRBV4-1	CASSTRQRETRNEQFF	TGCGCCAGCAGCACGAGGCAGCGGGAGACCCGAAATGAGCAGTTCTTC
.	TRBJ2-7	TRBD1	TRBV11-2	CASSQGQPTYEQYF	TGTGCCAGCAGCCAGGGACAGCCAACCTACGAGCAGTACTTC
.	TRBJ1-1	.	TRBV28	CASSLKGGEATEAFF	TGTGCCAGCAGTTTGAAGGGGGGGGAGGCCACTGAAGCTTTCTTT
.	TRBJ1-2	.	TRBV5-1	CASRNTGYGYTF	TGCGCCAGCAGGAATACAGGCTATGGCTACACCTTC